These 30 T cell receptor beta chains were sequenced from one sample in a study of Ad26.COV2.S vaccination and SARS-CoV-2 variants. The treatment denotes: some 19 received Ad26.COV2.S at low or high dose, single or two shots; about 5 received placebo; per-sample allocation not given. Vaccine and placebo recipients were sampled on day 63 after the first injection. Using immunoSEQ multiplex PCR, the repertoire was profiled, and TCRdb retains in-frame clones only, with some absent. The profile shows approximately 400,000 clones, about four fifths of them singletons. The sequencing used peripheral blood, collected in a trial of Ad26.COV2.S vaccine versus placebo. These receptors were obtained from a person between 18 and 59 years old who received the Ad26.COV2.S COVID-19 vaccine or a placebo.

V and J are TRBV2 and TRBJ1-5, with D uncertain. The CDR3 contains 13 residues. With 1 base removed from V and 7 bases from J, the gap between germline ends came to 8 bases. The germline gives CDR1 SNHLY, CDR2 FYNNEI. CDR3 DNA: TGTGCCAGCAGTGAAGGGTGGAACCAGCCCCAGCATTTT. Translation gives CASSEGWNQPQHF.

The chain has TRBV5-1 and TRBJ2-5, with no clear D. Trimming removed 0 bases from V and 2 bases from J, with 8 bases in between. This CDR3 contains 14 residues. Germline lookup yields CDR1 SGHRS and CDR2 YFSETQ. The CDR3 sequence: CASSLERIQETQYF. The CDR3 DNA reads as TGCGCCAGCAGCTTGGAACGGATACAAGAGACCCAGTACTTC.

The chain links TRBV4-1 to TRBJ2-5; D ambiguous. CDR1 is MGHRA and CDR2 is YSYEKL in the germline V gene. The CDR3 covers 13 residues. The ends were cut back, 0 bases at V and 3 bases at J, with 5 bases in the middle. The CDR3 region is CASSQDPEETQYF. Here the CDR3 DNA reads TGCGCCAGCAGCCAAGACCCTGAAGAGACCCAGTACTTC.

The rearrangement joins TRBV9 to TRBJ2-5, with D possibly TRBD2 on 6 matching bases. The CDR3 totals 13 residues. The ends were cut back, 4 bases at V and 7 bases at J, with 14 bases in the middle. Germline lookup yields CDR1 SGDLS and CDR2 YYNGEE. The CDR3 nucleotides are TGTGCCAGCAGCTTGAGTAGCGGCGGGACCCAGTACTTC. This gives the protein CASSLSSGGTQYF.

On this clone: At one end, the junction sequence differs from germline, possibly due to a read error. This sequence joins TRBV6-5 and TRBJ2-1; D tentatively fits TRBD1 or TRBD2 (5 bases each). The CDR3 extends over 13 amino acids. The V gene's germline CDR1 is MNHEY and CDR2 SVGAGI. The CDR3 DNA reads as TGTGCCAGCAAGAGGGGCTCCTCCAATGAGCAGTTCTTC. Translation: CASKRGSSNEQFF.

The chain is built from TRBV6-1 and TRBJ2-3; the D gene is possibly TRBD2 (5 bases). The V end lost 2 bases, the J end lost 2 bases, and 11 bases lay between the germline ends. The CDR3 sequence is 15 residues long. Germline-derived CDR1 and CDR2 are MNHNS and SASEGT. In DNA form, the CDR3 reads TGTGCCAGCAGTGAATTCAGCGGTACCACAGATACGCAGTATTTT. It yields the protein CASSEFSGTTDTQYF.

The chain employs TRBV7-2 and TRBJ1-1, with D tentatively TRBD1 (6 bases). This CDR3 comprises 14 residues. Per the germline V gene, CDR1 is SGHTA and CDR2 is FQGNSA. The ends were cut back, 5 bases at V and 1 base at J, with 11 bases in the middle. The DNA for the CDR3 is TGTGCCAGCAGCACGGAGGGGGGGAACACTGAAGCTTTCTTT. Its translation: CASSTEGGNTEAFF.

CDR3 DNA sequence: TGTGCCAGTAGTACTAATCGCCCTAGCGGGACATACACAGATACGCAGTATTTT. Its protein product is CASSTNRPSGTYTDTQYF. The chain uses TRBV19 and TRBJ2-3, with TRBD2 matching 9 bases. The V gene end was trimmed by 4 bases and the J gene end by 2 bases; junction bases not matched to a gene: 13. Germline CDR1 and CDR2: LNHDA and SQIVND (reference sequence). The CDR3 length is 18 residues. Full variable domain (remainder filled in from reference TRBV19 and TRBJ2-3): DGGITQSPKYLFRKEGQNVTLSCEQNLNHDAMYWYRQDPGQGLRLIYYSQIVNDFQKGDIAEGYSVSREKKESFPLTVTSAQKNPTAFYLCASSTNRPSGTYTDTQYFGPGTRLTVL.

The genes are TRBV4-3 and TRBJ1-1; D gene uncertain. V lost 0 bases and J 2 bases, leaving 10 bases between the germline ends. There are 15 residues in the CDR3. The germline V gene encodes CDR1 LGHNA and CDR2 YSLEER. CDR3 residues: CASSQEPRVNTEAFF. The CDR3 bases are TGCGCCAGCAGCCAAGAACCCCGTGTAAACACTGAAGCTTTCTTT.

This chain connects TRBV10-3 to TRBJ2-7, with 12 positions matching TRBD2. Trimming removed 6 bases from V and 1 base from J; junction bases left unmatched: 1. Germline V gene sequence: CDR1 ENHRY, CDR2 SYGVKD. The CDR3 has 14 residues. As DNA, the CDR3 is TGTGCCATCAGAGGACTAGCGGGATCCTACGAGCAGTACTTC. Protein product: CAIRGLAGSYEQYF.

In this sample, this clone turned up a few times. In DNA, the CDR3 is TGTGCCAGCAGTTATTTACAGGGAACCCTTACCTACGAGCAGTACTTC. Translation gives CASSYLQGTLTYEQYF. The chain has TRBV6-5 and TRBJ2-7; D perhaps matches TRBD1 (6 bases). The V and J ends lost 3 bases and 2 bases respectively, with 17 bases between them. The CDR3 sequence is 16 residues long. Per the germline V gene, CDR1 is MNHEY and CDR2 is SVGAGI.

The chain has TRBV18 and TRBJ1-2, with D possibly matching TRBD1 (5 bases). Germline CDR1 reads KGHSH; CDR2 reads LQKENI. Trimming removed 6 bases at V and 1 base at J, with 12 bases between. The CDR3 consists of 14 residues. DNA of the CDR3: TGTGCCAGCTCTCCCAGGGCAGATAACTATGGCTACACCTTC. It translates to CASSPRADNYGYTF.

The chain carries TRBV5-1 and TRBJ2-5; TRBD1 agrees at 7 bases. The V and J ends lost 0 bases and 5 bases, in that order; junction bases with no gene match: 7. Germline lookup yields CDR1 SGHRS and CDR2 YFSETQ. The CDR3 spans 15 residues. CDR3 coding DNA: TGCGCCAGCAGCTTGGCAGGGGGTACCTTGGAGACCCAGTACTTC. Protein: CASSLAGGTLETQYF.

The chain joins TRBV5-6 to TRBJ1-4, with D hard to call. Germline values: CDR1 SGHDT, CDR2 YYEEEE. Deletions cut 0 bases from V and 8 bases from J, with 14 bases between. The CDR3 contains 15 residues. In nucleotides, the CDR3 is TGTGCCAGCAGCTTGGTCATGGCGGGAGGCGAAAAACTGTTTTTT. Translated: CASSLVMAGGEKLFF.

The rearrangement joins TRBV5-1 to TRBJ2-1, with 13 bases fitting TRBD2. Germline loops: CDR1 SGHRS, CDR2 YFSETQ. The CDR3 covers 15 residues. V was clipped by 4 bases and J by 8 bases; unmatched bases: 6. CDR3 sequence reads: CASSLTSGGAYEQFF. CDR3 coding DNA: TGCGCCAGCAGCCTTACTAGCGGGGGGGCCTATGAGCAGTTCTTC.

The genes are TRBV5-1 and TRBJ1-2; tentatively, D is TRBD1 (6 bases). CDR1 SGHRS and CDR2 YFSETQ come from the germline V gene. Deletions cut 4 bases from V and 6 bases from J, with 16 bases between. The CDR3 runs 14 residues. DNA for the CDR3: TGCGCCAGCAGCCCTCTACAGGGACTTGATGGCTACACCTTC. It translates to CASSPLQGLDGYTF.

The chain's CDR3 is CASSAAIREGNYGYTF. CDR3 DNA: TGTGCCAGCAGTGCCGCAATCAGAGAGGGCAACTATGGCTACACCTTC. V and J are TRBV2 and TRBJ1-2; D call uncertain. The CDR3 loop spans 16 amino acids. Germline V gene sequence: CDR1 SNHLY, CDR2 FYNNEI. Trimming left V 4 bases short and J 2 bases short, with 17 bases between.

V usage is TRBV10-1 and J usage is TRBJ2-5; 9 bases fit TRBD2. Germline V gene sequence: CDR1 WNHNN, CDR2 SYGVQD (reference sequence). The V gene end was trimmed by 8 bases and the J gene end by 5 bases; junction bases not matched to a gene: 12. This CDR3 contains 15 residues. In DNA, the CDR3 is TGCGCCAGCGCCCCGATAGCGGGAGTTGGGGAGACCCAGTACTTC. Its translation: CASAPIAGVGETQYF.

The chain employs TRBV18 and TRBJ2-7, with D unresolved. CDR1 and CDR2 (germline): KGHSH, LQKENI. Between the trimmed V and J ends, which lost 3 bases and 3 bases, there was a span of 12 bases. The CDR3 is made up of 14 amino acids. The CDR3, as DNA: TGTGCCAGCTCACCCAAAGACGGGTACTACGAGCAGTACTTC. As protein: CASSPKDGYYEQYF.

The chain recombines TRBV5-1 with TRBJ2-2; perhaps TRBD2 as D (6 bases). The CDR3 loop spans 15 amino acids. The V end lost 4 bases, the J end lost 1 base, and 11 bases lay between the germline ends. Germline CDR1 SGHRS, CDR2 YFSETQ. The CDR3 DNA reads TGCGCCAGCAGCCGCGGGGACTTGAACACCGGGGAGCTGTTTTTT. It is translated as CASSRGDLNTGELFF.

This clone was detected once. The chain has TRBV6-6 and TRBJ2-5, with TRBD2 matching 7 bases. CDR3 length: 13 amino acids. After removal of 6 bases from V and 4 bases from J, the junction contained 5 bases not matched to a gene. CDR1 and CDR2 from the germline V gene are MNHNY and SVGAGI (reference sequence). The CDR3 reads CASSRASGETQYF. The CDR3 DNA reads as TGTGCCAGCAGCCGGGCTAGCGGAGAGACCCAGTACTTC.

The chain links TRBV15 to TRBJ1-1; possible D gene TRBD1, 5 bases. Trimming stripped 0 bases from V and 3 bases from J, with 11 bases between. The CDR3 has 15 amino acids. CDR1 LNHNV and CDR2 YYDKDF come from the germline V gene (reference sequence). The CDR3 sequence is CATSREVAGYTEAFF. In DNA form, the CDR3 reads TGTGCCACCAGCAGAGAAGTGGCAGGGTACACTGAAGCTTTCTTT.

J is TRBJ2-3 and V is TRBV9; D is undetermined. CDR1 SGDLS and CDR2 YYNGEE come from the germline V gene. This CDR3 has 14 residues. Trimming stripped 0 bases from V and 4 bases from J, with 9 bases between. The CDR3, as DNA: TGTGCCAGCAGCGTAGCACACAGCGCAGATACGCAGTATTTT. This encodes CASSVAHSADTQYF.

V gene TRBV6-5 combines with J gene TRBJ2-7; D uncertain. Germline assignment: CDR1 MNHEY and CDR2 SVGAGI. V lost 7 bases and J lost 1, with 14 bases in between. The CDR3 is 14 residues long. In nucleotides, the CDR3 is TGTGCCAGCAAATGGACCGCCAATTCCTACGAGCAGTACTTC. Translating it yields CASKWTANSYEQYF.

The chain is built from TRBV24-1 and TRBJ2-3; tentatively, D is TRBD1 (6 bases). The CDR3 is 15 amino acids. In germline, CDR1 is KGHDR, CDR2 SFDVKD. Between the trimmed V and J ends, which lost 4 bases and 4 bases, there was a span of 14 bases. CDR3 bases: TGTGCCACCAGTGAACTACAGGGATTTTCAGATACGCAGTATTTT. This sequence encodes CATSELQGFSDTQYF.

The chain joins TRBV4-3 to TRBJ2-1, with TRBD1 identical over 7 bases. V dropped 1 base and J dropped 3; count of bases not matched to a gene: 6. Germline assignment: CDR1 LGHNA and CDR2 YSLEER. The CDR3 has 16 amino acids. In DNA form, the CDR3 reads TGCGCCAGCAGCCAAGTCCGGGACAGCAACTACAATGAGCAGTTCTTC. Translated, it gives CASSQVRDSNYNEQFF.

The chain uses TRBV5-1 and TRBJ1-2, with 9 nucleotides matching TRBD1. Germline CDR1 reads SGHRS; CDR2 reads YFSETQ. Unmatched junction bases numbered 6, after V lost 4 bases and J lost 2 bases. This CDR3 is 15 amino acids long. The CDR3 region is CASSTDRGGNYGYTF. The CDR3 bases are TGCGCCAGCAGCACGGACAGGGGAGGGAACTATGGCTACACCTTC.

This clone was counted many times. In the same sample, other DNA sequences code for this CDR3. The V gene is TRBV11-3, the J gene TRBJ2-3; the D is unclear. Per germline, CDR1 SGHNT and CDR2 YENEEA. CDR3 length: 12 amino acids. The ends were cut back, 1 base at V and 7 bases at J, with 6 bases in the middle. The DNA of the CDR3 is TGTGCCAGCAGCTTAGTTACGAATACGCAGTATTTT. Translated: CASSLVTNTQYF.

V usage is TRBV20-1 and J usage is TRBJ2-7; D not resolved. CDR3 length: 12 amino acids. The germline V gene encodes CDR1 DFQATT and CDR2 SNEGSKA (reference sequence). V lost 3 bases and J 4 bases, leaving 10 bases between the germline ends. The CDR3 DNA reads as TGCAGTGCTAGTTCGGGTCTGTACGAGCAGTACTTC. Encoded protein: CSASSGLYEQYF.

The CDR3 nucleotides read TGTGCCAGCAGCGCCGACCACACTGCCTATGGCTACACCTTC. It codes for CASSADHTAYGYTF. V usage is TRBV9 and J usage is TRBJ1-2; D remains unclear. Trimming cost V 3 bases and J 4 bases, with 13 bases left between them. Germline CDR1 is SGDLS and CDR2 is YYNGEE. The CDR3 has 14 residues.